Sequencing of this T cell receptor (beta chain) was carried out in a study of blood T cell repertoires in COVID-19. The J segment lost 3 bases and the V segment lost 1 base, leaving 2 bases of the junction unmatched. The CDR3 length is 14 residues. Germline loops: CDR1 SGDLS, CDR2 YYNGEE. The protocol was immunoSEQ multiplex PCR, while the TCRdb copy is restricted to in-frame clones and leaves out a portion. The data show 150,000 to 200,000 clones, with about four fifths seen just once and less than 8.5% held by the top ten. Cohort placement rested on clinical history that participants reported themselves.

Input material: PBMCs or T cells enriched from blood (not recorded which). This rearrangement joins TRBV9 to TRBJ1-1; 8 nucleotides agree with TRBD1. The TCR comes from a man in his forties who had recovered from COVID-19. The CDR3: CASSVQGADTEAFF. The CDR3 DNA reads as TGTGCCAGCAGCGTACAGGGGGCTGACACTGAAGCTTTCTTT.